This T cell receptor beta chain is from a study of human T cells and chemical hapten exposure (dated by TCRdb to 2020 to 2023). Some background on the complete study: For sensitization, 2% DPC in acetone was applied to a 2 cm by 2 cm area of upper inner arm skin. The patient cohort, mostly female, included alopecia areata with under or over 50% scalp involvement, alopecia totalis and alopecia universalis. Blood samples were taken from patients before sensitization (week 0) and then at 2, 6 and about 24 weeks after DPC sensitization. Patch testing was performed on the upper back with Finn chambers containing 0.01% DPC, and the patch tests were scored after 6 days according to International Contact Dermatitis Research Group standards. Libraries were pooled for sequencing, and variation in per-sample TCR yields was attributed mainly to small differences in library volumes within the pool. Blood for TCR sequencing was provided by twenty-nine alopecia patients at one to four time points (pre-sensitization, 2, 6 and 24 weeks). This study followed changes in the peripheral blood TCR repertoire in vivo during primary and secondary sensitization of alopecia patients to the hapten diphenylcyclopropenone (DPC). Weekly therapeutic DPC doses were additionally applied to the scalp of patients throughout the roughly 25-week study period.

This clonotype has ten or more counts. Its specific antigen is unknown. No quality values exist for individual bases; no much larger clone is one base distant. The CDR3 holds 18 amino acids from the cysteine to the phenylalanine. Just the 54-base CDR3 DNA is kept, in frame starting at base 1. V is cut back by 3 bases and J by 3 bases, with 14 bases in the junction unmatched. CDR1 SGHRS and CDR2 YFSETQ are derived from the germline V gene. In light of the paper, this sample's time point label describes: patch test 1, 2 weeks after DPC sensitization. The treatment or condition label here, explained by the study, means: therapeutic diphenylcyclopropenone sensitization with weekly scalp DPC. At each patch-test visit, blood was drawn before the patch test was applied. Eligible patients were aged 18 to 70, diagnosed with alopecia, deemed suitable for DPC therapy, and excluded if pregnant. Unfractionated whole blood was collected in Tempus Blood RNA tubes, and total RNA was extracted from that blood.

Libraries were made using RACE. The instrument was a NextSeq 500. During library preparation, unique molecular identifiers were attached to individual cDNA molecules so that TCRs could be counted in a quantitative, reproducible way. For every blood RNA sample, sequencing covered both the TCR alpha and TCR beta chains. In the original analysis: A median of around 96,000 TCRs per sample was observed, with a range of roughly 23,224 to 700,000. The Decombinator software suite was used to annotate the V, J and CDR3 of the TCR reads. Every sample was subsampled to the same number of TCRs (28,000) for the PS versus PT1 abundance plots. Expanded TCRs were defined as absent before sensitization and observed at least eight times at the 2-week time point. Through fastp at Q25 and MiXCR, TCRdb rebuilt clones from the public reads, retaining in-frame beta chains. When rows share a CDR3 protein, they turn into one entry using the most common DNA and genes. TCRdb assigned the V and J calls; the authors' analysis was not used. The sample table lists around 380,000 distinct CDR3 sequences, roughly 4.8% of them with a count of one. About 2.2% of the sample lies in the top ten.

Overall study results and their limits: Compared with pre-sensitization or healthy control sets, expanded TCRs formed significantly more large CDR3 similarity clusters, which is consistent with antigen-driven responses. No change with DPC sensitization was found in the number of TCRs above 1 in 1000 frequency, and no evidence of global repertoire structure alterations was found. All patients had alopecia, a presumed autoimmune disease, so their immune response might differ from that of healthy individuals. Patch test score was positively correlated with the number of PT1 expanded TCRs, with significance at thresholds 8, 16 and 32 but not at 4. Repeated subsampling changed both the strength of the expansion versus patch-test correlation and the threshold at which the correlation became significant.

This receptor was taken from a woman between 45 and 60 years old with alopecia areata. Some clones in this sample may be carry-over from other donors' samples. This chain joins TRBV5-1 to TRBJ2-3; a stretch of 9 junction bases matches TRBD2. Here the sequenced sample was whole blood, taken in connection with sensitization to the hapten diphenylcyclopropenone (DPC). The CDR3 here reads CASSYFTSESGRTDTQYF. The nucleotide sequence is TGCGCCAGCAGCTACTTTACTTCCGAGAGCGGGAGGACAGATACGCAGTATTTT.